One and the same sample provided the 30 T cell receptor beta chains below, sequenced in a study of blood T cell repertoires in COVID-19. Sequenced by immunoSEQ multiplex PCR; TCRdb stores in-frame clones only, minus some. The profile shows some 120,000 clones, 75% to 85% of them singletons. Source material: peripheral blood. The source is a woman aged 45 to 65 with acute or convalescent COVID-19.

In this sample, this clone turned up a few times. The J gene is TRBJ2-5, the V gene TRBV19; a possible D gene is TRBD1 (6 bases). V shed 4 bases and J shed 4 bases, with 13 bases lying between them. This CDR3 is 14 amino acids long. Looked up from germline, CDR1 is LNHDA and CDR2 is SQIVND (reference sequence). The CDR3 nucleotides are TGTGCCAGTAGTAGGGGACACTTTGGAGAGACCCAGTACTTC. The encoded protein is CASSRGHFGETQYF.

The genes are TRBV12-5 and TRBJ2-5; 9 nucleotides align to TRBD2. V lost 6 bases to trimming and J lost 2 bases; unmatched junction nucleotides: 22. Germline lookup yields CDR1 LGHNT and CDR2 FRNRAP. The CDR3 totals 20 residues. The CDR3 DNA sequence: TGTGCTAGTGGCCCTCCCGGAAGAGGCGCGGGGGGGCCGCTACAAGAGACCCAGTACTTC. Translating gives CASGPPGRGAGGPLQETQYF.

The chain links TRBV28 to TRBJ2-1; 7 bases are a match to TRBD2. The germline CDR1 and CDR2 sequences are MDHEN and SYDVKM. The CDR3 is made up of 14 amino acids. Unmatched junction bases numbered 8, after V lost 8 bases and J lost 4 bases. The CDR3 DNA follows: TGTGCCAGCCGCGGGACTATATATTACAATGAGCAGTTCTTC. It codes for CASRGTIYYNEQFF.

This rearrangement joins TRBV7-2 to TRBJ2-3; 8 bases align to TRBD2. The V gene's germline CDR1 is SGHTA and CDR2 FQGNSA. This CDR3 is built from 14 residues. V gave up 1 base and J gave up 5 bases; unmatched junction bases: 2. CDR3 loop: CASSLGLAGDTQYF. In nucleotides, the CDR3 is TGTGCCAGCAGCTTAGGGCTAGCGGGAGATACGCAGTATTTT.

The J gene is TRBJ2-7, the V gene TRBV10-3, with 9 bases lining up with TRBD1. The length of the CDR3 is 15 residues. After removal of 6 bases from V and 5 bases from J, the junction contained 11 bases not matched to a gene. CDR1 is ENHRY and CDR2 is SYGVKD in the germline V gene. The CDR3 DNA is TGTGCCATCAGCGCACCGGGACAGGGAATCCACGAGCAGTACTTC. This gives the protein CAISAPGQGIHEQYF.

The genes are TRBV18 and TRBJ2-1; D perhaps matches TRBD1 (5 bases). Germline-derived CDR1 and CDR2 are KGHSH and LQKENI. The V and J ends lost 6 bases and 8 bases respectively, with 20 bases between them. The length of the CDR3 is 15 residues. CDR3 residues: CASSQADTTPYEQFF. The DNA for the CDR3 is TGTGCCAGCTCCCAGGCGGACACGACCCCCTATGAGCAGTTCTTC.

The V call is TRBV5-1, the J call TRBJ2-1, with D tentatively TRBD2 (6 bases). The CDR3 contains 15 residues. The V end lost 5 bases, the J end lost 4 bases, and 16 bases lay between the germline ends. Per the germline V gene, CDR1 is SGHRS and CDR2 is YFSETQ. CDR3 in amino acids: CASRVTRAGYNEQFF. CDR3 nucleotides: TGCGCCAGCAGGGTGACTAGAGCTGGATACAATGAGCAGTTCTTC.

This clone was recorded a few times. The chain joins TRBV19 to TRBJ2-7; TRBD2 matches at 9 bases. The CDR3 runs 15 residues. V was clipped by 3 bases and J by 2 bases; unmatched bases: 5. CDR1 LNHDA and CDR2 SQIVND come from the germline V gene (reference sequence). The CDR3 DNA reads TGTGCCAGTAGTATGAGCGGGAGGCCCCCCTACGAGCAGTACTTC. It codes for CASSMSGRPPYEQYF.

V gene TRBV3-1 (or the pseudogene TRBV3-2) combines with J gene TRBJ2-1; 9 bases line up with TRBD2. This CDR3 has 16 residues. Trimming removed 1 base from V and 7 bases from J; junction bases left unmatched: 8. Germline loops: CDR1 LGHDT, CDR2 YNNKEL (reference sequence). The CDR3: CASSQGLAGVRNEQFF. The CDR3 region has the DNA TGTGCCAGCAGCCAAGGGTTAGCGGGAGTTCGTAATGAGCAGTTCTTC.

The rearrangement joins TRBV15 to TRBJ1-2, with 8 bases that match TRBD1. In germline, CDR1 is LNHNV, CDR2 YYDKDF (reference sequence). The length of the CDR3 is 15 residues. V was clipped by 2 bases and J by 2 bases; unmatched bases: 4. For the CDR3, the DNA is TGTGCCACCAGCAGACCAAGACAGGGGAACTATGGCTACACCTTC. Its protein is CATSRPRQGNYGYTF.

The chain uses TRBV28 and TRBJ2-7, with 9 bases lining up with TRBD2. Germline lookup yields CDR1 MDHEN and CDR2 SYDVKM. V dropped 6 bases and J dropped 6; count of bases not matched to a gene: 3. CDR3 length: 12 amino acids. The CDR3 DNA is TGTGCCAGCAGCCAACTAGCGGGCGAGCAGTACTTC. This translates into CASSQLAGEQYF.

The chain links TRBV19 to TRBJ1-6; 9 bases match TRBD1. The V and J ends lost 6 bases and 3 bases, in that order; junction bases with no gene match: 9. The CDR3 sequence is 17 residues long. Germline values: CDR1 LNHDA, CDR2 SQIVND (reference sequence). Here the CDR3 reads CASSATGGPLYNSPLHF. The CDR3 DNA follows: TGTGCCAGTAGCGCAACAGGGGGCCCTCTCTATAATTCACCCCTCCACTTT. Together with reference TRBV19 and TRBJ1-6, the CDR3 gives the full variable domain: DGGITQSPKYLFRKEGQNVTLSCEQNLNHDAMYWYRQDPGQGLRLIYYSQIVNDFQKGDIAEGYSVSREKKESFPLTVTSAQKNPTAFYLCASSATGGPLYNSPLHFGNGTRLTVT.

The chain recombines TRBV7-2 with TRBJ2-2; TRBD1 might be the D (5 bases). Germline V CDR1 and CDR2: SGHTA, FQGNSA. V was cut by 9 bases and J by 1 base, with 12 bases left in between. This CDR3 has 14 residues. CDR3 amino acids: CASHPQVNTGELFF. The DNA for the CDR3 is TGTGCCAGTCACCCACAGGTGAACACCGGGGAGCTGTTTTTT.

The J gene is TRBJ2-1, the V gene TRBV28, with TRBD2 matching 8 bases. J gave up 4 bases and V 1 base, and 3 bases lay outside the gene matches. This CDR3 has 15 residues. Germline V gene data show CDR1 as MDHEN and CDR2 as SYDVKM. The CDR3 DNA sequence: TGTGCCAGCAGTTTATTTGGCGGGGGGTACAATGAGCAGTTCTTC. Amino acid sequence: CASSLFGGGYNEQFF.

The chain recombines TRBV5-1 with TRBJ2-3; 8 positions agree with TRBD1. V lost 5 bases, J lost 0 bases, and 11 bases stayed unmatched. Germline CDR1 reads SGHRS; CDR2 reads YFSETQ. There are 17 residues in the CDR3. CDR3 region: CASRGQVAEYSTDTQYF. In nucleotides, the CDR3 is TGCGCCAGCAGGGGACAGGTCGCGGAGTATAGCACAGATACGCAGTATTTT. Full variable domain (missing parts from reference TRBV5-1 and TRBJ2-3): KAGVTQTPRYLIKTRGQQVTLSCSPISGHRSVSWYQQTPGQGLQFLFEYFSETQRNKGNFPGRFSGRQFSNSRSEMNVSTLELGDSALYLCASRGQVAEYSTDTQYFGPGTRLTVL.

The chain recombines TRBV11-2 with TRBJ1-1; D not certain. Between the trimmed V and J ends, which lost 2 bases and 5 bases, there was a span of 9 bases. This CDR3 comprises 13 residues. The germline gives CDR1 SGHAT, CDR2 FQNNGV. CDR3 in DNA: TGTGCCAGCAGCTTATTTGAGGGAACTGAAGCTTTCTTT. Its protein product is CASSLFEGTEAFF.

The chain has TRBV28 and TRBJ2-1; D gene uncertain. The V end lost 4 bases, the J end lost 6 bases, and 19 bases lay between the germline ends. Germline V gene sequence: CDR1 MDHEN, CDR2 SYDVKM. CDR3 length equals 16 residues. Here the CDR3 DNA reads TGTGCCAGCAGTTCCCCAGCGCAAAGTCCAATCAATGAGCAGTTCTTC. It codes for CASSSPAQSPINEQFF.

The chain couples TRBV20-1 to TRBJ1-1; D possibly corresponds to TRBD1 (5 bases). V dropped 3 bases and J dropped 6 bases, with 14 bases sitting between them. CDR1 DFQATT and CDR2 SNEGSKA come from the germline V gene (reference sequence). This CDR3 has 13 amino acids. The CDR3 spells CSASNRPGAEAFF. CDR3 in DNA: TGCAGTGCTAGTAACAGGCCTGGGGCTGAAGCTTTCTTT.

The chain has TRBV20-1 and TRBJ1-3; D is undetermined. The CDR3 consists of 14 residues. Trimming stripped 3 bases from V and 0 bases from J, with 9 bases between. Germline values: CDR1 DFQATT, CDR2 SNEGSKA (reference sequence). The CDR3 sequence: CSASQQSSGNTIYF. CDR3 in DNA: TGCAGTGCTAGTCAACAGTCCTCTGGAAACACCATATATTTT.

This clone was seen a handful of times. The genes are TRBV28 and TRBJ1-2; 10 nucleotides line up with TRBD1. V was pared by 6 bases and J by 5 bases, with 9 bases of the junction left unmatched. Germline V lookup: CDR1 MDHEN, CDR2 SYDVKM. This CDR3 has 15 residues. This chain's CDR3 is CASRRQGASFYGYTF. The CDR3 region has the DNA TGTGCCAGCAGGAGACAGGGGGCGTCTTTTTATGGCTACACCTTC.

This clone turned up a few times. The chain recombines TRBV2 with TRBJ1-1; D call uncertain. The germline V and J ends were trimmed by 3 bases and 1 base, with 6 bases remaining between them. CDR1 and CDR2 (germline): SNHLY, FYNNEI. There are 13 residues in the CDR3. The CDR3 sequence: CASSEGENTEAFF. The CDR3 DNA reads TGTGCCAGCAGTGAGGGCGAGAACACTGAAGCTTTCTTT.

In its sample, this clone was seen a few times. The chain joins TRBV12-5 to TRBJ1-2; D may be TRBD1 (5 bases). The CDR3 sequence is 14 residues long. Germline lookup yields CDR1 LGHNT and CDR2 FRNRAP. The germline V and J ends were trimmed by 4 bases and 7 bases, with 16 bases remaining between them. The CDR3 DNA sequence: TGTGCTAGTGGTTCACCCTATCAGGGTCGTGGCTACACCTTC. Residues: CASGSPYQGRGYTF.

The count of this clone is one. The chain is built from TRBV5-1 and TRBJ2-5, with a possible D match to TRBD1 (5 bases). The V end was cut by 4 bases, the J end by 4 bases, with 14 bases between. The CDR3 is made up of 14 amino acids. CDR1 and CDR2 (germline): SGHRS, YFSETQ. The CDR3 sequence is CASSPQGLGETQYF. The CDR3 DNA reads TGCGCCAGCAGCCCTCAGGGCTTGGGAGAGACCCAGTACTTC.

CDR3 residues: CASSGVGGATDTQYF. CDR3 bases: TGCGCCAGCAGCGGGGTTGGGGGGGCGACAGATACGCAGTATTTT. This chain links TRBV5-1 with TRBJ2-3, with D perhaps matching TRBD2 (7 bases). The CDR3 loop spans 15 amino acids. The V gene lost 4 bases and the J gene lost 3 bases, with 15 bases spanning the gap. CDR1 and CDR2 (germline): SGHRS, YFSETQ.

The V call is TRBV11-1, the J call TRBJ2-2; D gene ambiguous. Trimming removed 5 bases from V and 5 bases from J, with 9 bases in between. The V gene's germline CDR1 is SGHAT and CDR2 FQDESV (reference sequence). The CDR3 has 13 amino acids. CDR3 residues: CASSLYRTGELFF. DNA for the CDR3: TGTGCCAGCAGCCTCTACCGAACCGGGGAGCTGTTTTTT.

The V call is TRBV7-3, the J call TRBJ2-7; 7 nucleotides agree with TRBD1. The junction had 4 bases not matched to a gene; V was cut back by 3 bases and J by 5 bases. Per the germline V gene, CDR1 is SGHTA and CDR2 is FQGTGA. The CDR3 runs to 13 residues. The chain's CDR3 is CASSFDRVDEQYF. The CDR3 nucleotides are TGTGCCAGCAGCTTCGACAGGGTCGACGAGCAGTACTTC.

This chain uses TRBV28 with TRBJ1-5, with D unresolved. The germline CDR1 and CDR2 sequences are MDHEN and SYDVKM. The CDR3 sequence is 12 residues long. Trimming shortened V by 3 bases and J by 6 bases, and 6 bases separated the two germline ends. In DNA form, the CDR3 reads TGTGCCAGCAGTTTGAGGTTTCAGCCCCAGCATTTT. Protein: CASSLRFQPQHF.

The chain has TRBV2 and TRBJ2-7; 11 bases are shared with TRBD2. Per the germline V gene, CDR1 is SNHLY and CDR2 is FYNNEI. With V trimmed by 6 bases and J by 5 bases, 6 bases remained unmatched. The length of the CDR3 is 14 residues. The CDR3 region has the DNA TGTGCCAGCAGGACTAGCGGGATCTACCACGAGCAGTACTTC. Its translation: CASRTSGIYHEQYF.

The chain links TRBV7-9 to TRBJ2-7, with 7 bases lining up with TRBD2. The CDR3 consists of 15 residues. In germline, CDR1 is SEHNR, CDR2 FQNEAQ (reference sequence). V was pared by 5 bases and J by 6 bases, with 13 bases of the junction left unmatched. The CDR3 DNA reads TGTGCCAGCAGCCCCCCCGGGATAGCGGGTGGCGAGCAGTACTTC. This encodes CASSPPGIAGGEQYF.

The V and J genes are TRBV28 and TRBJ1-5; the D is unclear. The CDR3 totals 12 residues. Germline CDR1 reads MDHEN; CDR2 reads SYDVKM. Trimming removed 5 bases at V and 7 bases at J, with 9 bases between. CDR3 region: CASSVYRQPQHF. In nucleotides, the CDR3 is TGTGCCAGCAGTGTCTACCGACAGCCCCAGCATTTT. Variable domain in full (rest from reference TRBV28 and TRBJ1-5): DVKVTQSSRYLVKRTGEKVFLECVQDMDHENMFWYRQDPGLGLRLIYFSYDVKMKEKGDIPEGYSVSREKKERFSLILESASTNQTSMYLCASSVYRQPQHFGDGTRLSIL.